The present entry profiles one T cell receptor (beta chain) with its context. This clone was seen a few times. Its antigen specificity is not known. It has no much larger one-base neighbor in the sample; base qualities were not kept. TCRbeta CDR3 regions were amplified from genomic DNA by means of the immunoSEQ Assay, a bias-controlled multiplex PCR. The published analysis was carried out like this. The number of nucleated cells in each sample was estimated by amplification of reference gene primers within the assay. Sequence reads were collapsed and filtered to measure the absolute abundance of every unique TCRbeta CDR3 rearrangement. For each sample, productive Simpson clonality was calculated as the square root of Simpson's diversity index over productive rearrangements. TCRdb retrieved this table from immuneACCESS and kept in-frame rearrangements only. Not all clones are present; in checked studies, unresolved V genes account for under half, and no reason is known for the remainder. Clone size and V and J calls were adopted from that table, with D and trimming inferred from the DNA. The sample table records under 450,000 clones; approximately 88% of these occur just once. Roughly 12% of the sample is in the top ten clones.

One collaborating source in Seattle enrolled patients during active infection and followed them longitudinally through the course of disease. Collaborating institutions collected whole blood in K2EDTA tubes following their own protocols. For TCRbeta analysis, collaborators shipped samples as frozen whole blood, isolated PBMCs, or DNA extracted from either of those sample types. The cysteine opens and the phenylalanine closes a CDR3 of 19 amino acids. The only DNA kept is the CDR3, 57 bases in frame from the first base. The junction shows trimming of 2 bases on V and 1 base on J, plus 20 bases between the germline ends. CDR1 and CDR2 were assigned from the germline V gene (reference sequence) as WNHNN and SYGVQD. The sample originates from a study of blood T cell repertoires in COVID-19 (dated by TCRdb to the early 2020s). Regarding the complete study: Samples from collaborators originated in the United States, Italy and Spain and spanned both the acute and convalescent phases of COVID-19. Where available, HLA class I and class II types were obtained from metadata supplied by the sample provider rather than from assay-based typing. The samples were drawn from the first 160 participants of the ongoing ImmuneRACE study and from 950 to 1,500 subjects provided by 6 global collaborators. A freely available public database, intended as a resource for researchers studying the immune response to SARS-CoV-2, is where the repertoires were released. The dataset comprised deeply sampled blood TCRbeta repertoires from subjects exposed to, actively infected with, or recovered from COVID-19. The sample metadata nearly always contained a de-identified subject ID, COVID-19 status, age in years and sex. The material from the prospective study consisted of cDNA or gDNA derived from T cells, B-cell-depleted T cells, or PBMCs.

Here is what the overall study found, with its caveats: The quantity of clinical and demographic metadata differed by source and by participant and was supplied without curation.

The sequenced material came from peripheral blood. The chain is assembled from TRBV10-1 and TRBJ2-2, with TRBD1 as a weak D call on 6 bases. The sequence was collected from a woman aged 45-59 years with COVID-19, enrolled during active disease. The CDR3 protein is CASSERRGSGELNTGELFF. The DNA is as follows: TGCGCCAGCAGTGAGCGAAGGGGGTCAGGGGAGCTGAACACCGGGGAGCTGTTTTTT.